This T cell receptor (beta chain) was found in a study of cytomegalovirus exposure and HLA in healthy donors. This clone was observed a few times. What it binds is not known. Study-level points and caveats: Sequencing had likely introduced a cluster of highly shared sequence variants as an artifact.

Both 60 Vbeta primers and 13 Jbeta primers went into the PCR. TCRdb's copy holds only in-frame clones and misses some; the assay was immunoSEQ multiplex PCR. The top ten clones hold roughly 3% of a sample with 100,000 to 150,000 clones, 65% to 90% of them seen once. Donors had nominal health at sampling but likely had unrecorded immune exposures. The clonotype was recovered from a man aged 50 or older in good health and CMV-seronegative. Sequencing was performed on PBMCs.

The CDR3 protein is CASSPKGQFNEQFF. In DNA form, the CDR3 reads TGCGCCAGCAGCCCCAAAGGACAGTTCAATGAGCAGTTCTTC. The chain couples TRBV5-1 to TRBJ2-1; a possible D gene is TRBD1 (6 bases). Between the trimmed V and J ends, which lost 4 bases and 6 bases, there was a span of 14 bases. From germline, CDR1 is SGHRS and CDR2 YFSETQ. This CDR3 is built from 14 residues.